Sequencing of this T cell receptor beta chain was carried out in a study of blood T cell repertoires in COVID-19. Using immunoSEQ multiplex PCR, the repertoire was profiled, and TCRdb retains in-frame clones only, with some absent. The profile shows approximately 210,000 clones, under 95% of them singletons. This receptor was identified in a man aged 25-45 years with acute or convalescent COVID-19. The sequenced sample was peripheral blood.

CDR3 amino acids: CASSSRLDSNEQFF. DNA for the CDR3: TGTGCCAGCAGCTCCCGACTAGACTCCAATGAGCAGTTCTTC. The rearrangement links TRBV4-2 to TRBJ2-1; a weak D match, TRBD2 (6 bases). CDR3 length equals 14 residues. Germline values: CDR1 LGHNA, CDR2 YNFKEQ. Between the trimmed V and J ends, which lost 5 bases and 6 bases, there was a span of 14 bases.